This T cell receptor (beta chain) was obtained from a study of blood T cell repertoires in COVID-19. Study-level information: Samples of COVID-19 (acute and convalescent) were obtained from the United States, Italy and Spain. T cells, B-cell-depleted T cells, or PBMCs supplied cDNA or gDNA.

As originally analysed: Counts of nucleated cells, estimated from reference gene primer amplification, were obtained. Repertoires were generated with immunoSEQ multiplex PCR, while TCRdb's copy carries only in-frame clones and drops some. D and trimming come from the DNA, and the V and J calls and clone size come from that table. The profile shows 200,000 to 300,000 clones, about four fifths of them singletons. V was shortened by 11 bases and J by 3 bases, with 13 bases between the two germline ends. Germline V gene lookup returns CDR1 SEHNR and CDR2 FQNEAQ (reference sequence). This CDR3 comprises 12 residues.

The sequenced sample consisted of peripheral blood. This chain links TRBV7-9 with TRBJ1-1; D is possibly TRBD1 (6 bases). The receptor's source is a middle-aged man with acute or convalescent COVID-19. The CDR3 protein is CASEGGHTEAFF. As DNA, the CDR3 is TGTGCCTCCGAGGGGGGGCACACTGAAGCTTTCTTT.